This entry features one T cell receptor (beta chain) sequence. The antigen remains unidentified. Through a sample-barcoded 5' primer and a J-beta primer mix, a second PCR was run for roughly 7 to 12 cycles. TCRdb called the 5' RACE reads again in MiXCR, with one record for every CDR3 protein. The repertoire consists of about 1,500,000 distinct CDR3 sequences, with roughly 45% occurring once and the leading ten covering 7.9%. V gave up 5 bases and J gave up 5 bases; unmatched junction bases: 9. CDR1 is SGHVS, CDR2 FQNEAQ, per germline. CDR3 size: 15 residues. The sample is drawn from a study of blood T cells in healthy people across ages. Across the whole study: Template switching recovered approximately one barcoded beta molecule for every two T cells.

Study-level points and caveats: Comparison with aged donors showed that long-lived donors had more naive CD4+ cells and higher diversity.

The sequence came from a woman aged 18-29 years in good health. Input material: blood. This rearrangement joins TRBV7-8 to TRBJ2-4; 7 bases are a match to TRBD2. CDR3 bases: TGTGCCAGCAGCGTCCGACTAGCAGTGGAAAACATTCAGTACTTC. This codes for CASSVRLAVENIQYF.